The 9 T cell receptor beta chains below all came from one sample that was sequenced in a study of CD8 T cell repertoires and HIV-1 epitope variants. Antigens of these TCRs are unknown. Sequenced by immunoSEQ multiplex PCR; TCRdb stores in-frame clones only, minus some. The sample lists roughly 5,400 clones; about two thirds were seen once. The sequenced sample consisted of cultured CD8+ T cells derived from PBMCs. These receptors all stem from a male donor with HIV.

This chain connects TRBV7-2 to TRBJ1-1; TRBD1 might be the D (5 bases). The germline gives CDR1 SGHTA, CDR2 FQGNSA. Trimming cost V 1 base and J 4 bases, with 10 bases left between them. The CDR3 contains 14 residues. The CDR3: CASSLGGGSTEAFF. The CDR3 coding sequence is TGTGCCAGCAGCTTAGGGGGGGGAAGCACTGAAGCTTTCTTT. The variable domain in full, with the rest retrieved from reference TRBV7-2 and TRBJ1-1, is GAGVSQSPSNKVTEKGKDVELRCDPISGHTALYWYRQSLGQGLEFLIYFQGNSAPDKSGLPSDRFSAERTGGSVSTLTIQRTQQEDSAVYLCASSLGGGSTEAFFGQGTRLTVV.

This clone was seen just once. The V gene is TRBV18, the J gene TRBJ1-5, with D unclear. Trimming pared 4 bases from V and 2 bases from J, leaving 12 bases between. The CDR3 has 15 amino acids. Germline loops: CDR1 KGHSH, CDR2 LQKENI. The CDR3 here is CASSQAWGGNQPQHF. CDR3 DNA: TGTGCCAGCTCACAGGCGTGGGGAGGCAATCAGCCCCAGCATTTT.

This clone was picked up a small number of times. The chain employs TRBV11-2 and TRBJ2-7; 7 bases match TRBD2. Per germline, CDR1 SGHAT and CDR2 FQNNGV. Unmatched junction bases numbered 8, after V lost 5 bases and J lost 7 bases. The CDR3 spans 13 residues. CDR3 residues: CASSVRVGGEQYF. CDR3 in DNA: TGTGCCAGCAGCGTCAGGGTGGGAGGGGAGCAGTACTTC.

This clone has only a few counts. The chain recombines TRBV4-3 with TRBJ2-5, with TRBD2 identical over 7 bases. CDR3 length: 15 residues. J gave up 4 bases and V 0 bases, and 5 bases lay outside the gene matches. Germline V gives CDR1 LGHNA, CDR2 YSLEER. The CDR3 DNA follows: TGCGCCAGCAGCCAAGATCTTTCTAGCGGAGAGACCCAGTACTTC. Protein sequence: CASSQDLSSGETQYF.

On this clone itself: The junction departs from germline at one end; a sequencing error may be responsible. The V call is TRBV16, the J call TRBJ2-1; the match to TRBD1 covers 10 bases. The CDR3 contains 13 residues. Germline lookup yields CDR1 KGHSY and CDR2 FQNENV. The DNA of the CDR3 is TGTGCCAGCAGCCAGGAACAGGGACAGGGGTTTCTCTTC. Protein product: CASSQEQGQGFLF.

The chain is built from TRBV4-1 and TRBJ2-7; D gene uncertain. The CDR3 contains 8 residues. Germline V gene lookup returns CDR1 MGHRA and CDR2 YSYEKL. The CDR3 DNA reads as TGCGCCAGCAGCCAAGAGTCGGTC. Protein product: CASSQESV.

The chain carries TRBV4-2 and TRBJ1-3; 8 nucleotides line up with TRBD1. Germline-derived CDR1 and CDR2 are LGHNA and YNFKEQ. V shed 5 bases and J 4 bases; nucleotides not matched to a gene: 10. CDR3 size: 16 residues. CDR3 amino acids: CASSESSGGLGNTIYF. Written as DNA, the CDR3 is TGTGCCAGCAGCGAAAGTTCAGGGGGCCTCGGAAACACCATATATTTT.

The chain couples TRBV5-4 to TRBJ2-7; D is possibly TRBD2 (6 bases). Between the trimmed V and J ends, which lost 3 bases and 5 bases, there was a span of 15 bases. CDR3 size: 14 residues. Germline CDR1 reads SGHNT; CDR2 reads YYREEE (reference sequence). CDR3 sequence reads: CASSSVAGLHEQYF. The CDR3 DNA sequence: TGTGCCAGCAGCTCGGTGGCGGGGTTGCACGAGCAGTACTTC.

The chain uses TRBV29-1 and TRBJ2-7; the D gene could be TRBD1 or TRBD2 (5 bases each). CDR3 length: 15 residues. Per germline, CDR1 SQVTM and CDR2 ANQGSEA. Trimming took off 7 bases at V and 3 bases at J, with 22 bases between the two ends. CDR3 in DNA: TGCAGCGCCTTGGGGGTAGGGTTCAGGGACTACGAGCAGTACTTC. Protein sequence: CSALGVGFRDYEQYF.